This T cell receptor (beta chain) derives from a study of identifying expanded T cells in peripheral blood. Regarding the study as a whole: Over approximately two and four weeks, about 15 and 18 clones changed, versus more than 1 between replicates.

This clone was observed once. Its antigen is currently unknown. The V gene's germline CDR1 is ENHRY and CDR2 SYGVKD. V shed 4 bases, J shed 1 base, and the junction held 4 bases outside the gene matches. The length of the CDR3 is 16 residues. Using immunoSEQ multiplex PCR, the repertoire was profiled, and TCRdb retains in-frame clones only, with some absent. Of roughly 100,000 clones listed, roughly nine tenths were seen once; the top ten hold approximately 18%. The V and J genes are TRBV10-3 and TRBJ2-5; 12 positions match TRBD2. The source is a person aged 18 to 70 in good health. Sequencing was performed on blood. The CDR3 DNA follows: TGTGCCATCAGTGCCGGGACTAGCGGGTCCCAAGAGACCCAGTACTTC. Protein sequence: CAISAGTSGSQETQYF.